The 20 T cell receptor beta chains below come from one sample, sequenced in a study of blood T cell repertoires in COVID-19. TCRdb's table, derived via immunoSEQ multiplex PCR, lists solely in-frame clones and lacks some. This sample has hundreds of thousands of clones, with about 88% found just once. The sequenced sample was peripheral blood. The source of these receptors is a man in his forties or fifties with acute or convalescent COVID-19.

The V and J genes are TRBV9 and TRBJ1-5; D possibly corresponds to TRBD1 (6 bases). In germline, CDR1 is SGDLS, CDR2 YYNGEE. This CDR3 is built from 12 residues. V dropped 5 bases and J dropped 6 bases, with 9 bases sitting between them. The CDR3 reads CASSTGFQPQHF. Here the CDR3 DNA reads TGTGCCAGCAGTACAGGGTTTCAGCCCCAGCATTTT.

The chain recombines TRBV28 with TRBJ1-2; no reliable D call. Trimming left V 6 bases short and J 8 bases short, with 13 bases between. Germline values: CDR1 MDHEN, CDR2 SYDVKM. This CDR3 comprises 12 residues. CDR3 sequence: CASRRPEQGYTF. The CDR3 nucleotides read TGTGCCAGCAGGAGACCCGAACAGGGCTACACCTTC.

V usage is TRBV7-3 and J usage is TRBJ1-1; D call uncertain. CDR3 length: 19 residues. Germline CDR1 SGHTA, CDR2 FQGTGA. Trimming took off 1 base at V and 3 bases at J, with 24 bases between the two ends. The CDR3 reads CASSLKWRVGSDGHTEAFF. CDR3 DNA: TGTGCCAGCAGCTTAAAATGGAGGGTAGGGAGCGACGGACACACTGAAGCTTTCTTT.

Concerning this clone: Mismatch with germline at one junction end may stem from a read error. The J gene is TRBJ2-2, the V gene TRBV7-7; D perhaps matches TRBD2 (6 bases). The CDR3 has 16 residues. The germline gives CDR1 SSHAT, CDR2 FNYEAQ (reference sequence). Written as DNA, the CDR3 is TGTGCTAGCAGCTTAGTGGCTAGCGCTTTCACCGGGGAGCTGTTTTTT. Protein sequence: CASSLVASAFTGELFF.

The chain employs TRBV14 and TRBJ2-7, with 7 bases fitting TRBD1. V lost 5 bases and J lost 2; bases outside the gene matches: 9. Germline-derived CDR1 and CDR2 are SGHDN and FVKESK. The CDR3 runs to 15 residues. The CDR3 DNA sequence: TGTGCCAGCAGCAGCTGGGACAGTGAGACCTACGAGCAGTACTTC. It specifies CASSSWDSETYEQYF.

This sequence joins TRBV14 and TRBJ1-1, with D unresolved. Germline V gene sequence: CDR1 SGHDN, CDR2 FVKESK. This CDR3 comprises 16 residues. Trimming shortened V by 1 base and J by 5 bases, and 17 bases separated the two germline ends. The CDR3 region has the DNA TGTGCCAGCAGCCAAGTGTCGCAGGCCCCAAGGACTGAAGCTTTCTTT. The encoded protein is CASSQVSQAPRTEAFF.

V and J are TRBV14 and TRBJ2-1, with 12 bases lining up with TRBD2. CDR3 length equals 19 residues. CDR1 and CDR2 from the germline V gene are SGHDN and FVKESK. V lost 5 bases, J lost 0 bases, and 11 bases stayed unmatched. As DNA, the CDR3 is TGTGCCAGCAGCATGGCGCTAGCGGGAGGGTTGAGCTCCTACAATGAGCAGTTCTTC. Encoded protein: CASSMALAGGLSSYNEQFF.

This clone was detected once. The rearrangement links TRBV2 to TRBJ2-7; TRBD1 aligns across 10 bases. Germline loops: CDR1 SNHLY, CDR2 FYNNEI. The CDR3 is made up of 13 amino acids. With V trimmed by 7 bases and J by 6 bases, 6 bases remained unmatched. CDR3 DNA: TGTGCCAGCAAGGTCGGGACAGGGGTCGAGCAGTACTTC. Its protein product is CASKVGTGVEQYF.

The chain uses TRBV27 and TRBJ1-1; possibly TRBD1 for D (6 bases). In germline, CDR1 is MNHEY, CDR2 SMNVEV (reference sequence). Trimming cost V 1 base and J 1 base, with 13 bases left between them. The CDR3 is 16 residues long. CDR3 amino acids: CASSLYLQGPNTEAFF. The CDR3, as DNA: TGTGCCAGCAGTTTATACCTCCAGGGGCCGAACACTGAAGCTTTCTTT.

The chain employs TRBV15 and TRBJ1-1; D is uncertain. V lost 3 bases and J lost 6, with 17 bases in between. The CDR3 spans 15 residues. Germline CDR1 and CDR2: LNHNV and YYDKDF (reference sequence). The CDR3 loop is CATSSPAAPPAEAFF. The CDR3 DNA is TGTGCCACCAGCAGTCCTGCGGCCCCGCCCGCTGAAGCTTTCTTT.

The table lists this clone with a few counts. The chain has TRBV30 and TRBJ1-4, with D tentatively TRBD1 (6 bases). In germline, CDR1 is GTSNPN, CDR2 SVGIG (reference sequence). The CDR3 has 13 residues. The V end lost 4 bases, the J end lost 8 bases, and 14 bases lay between the germline ends. As DNA, the CDR3 is TGTGCCTGGACCACACAGGGTGACGAAAAACTGTTTTTT. Its protein product is CAWTTQGDEKLFF.

This chain uses TRBV21-1 with TRBJ1-2. TRBV21-1 is reported as a pseudogene. This CDR3 comprises 14 residues. For the CDR3, the DNA is TGTGCCAGCAGCAAAGAGGGTGGAGGGGTTGGCTACACCTTC. Translated: CASSKEGGGVGYTF.

This chain joins TRBV7-2 and TRBJ1-1; a weak D match, TRBD1 (6 bases). Germline CDR1 is SGHTA and CDR2 is FQGNSA. V lost 5 bases to trimming and J lost 8 bases, with 15 bases between them. The CDR3 extends over 13 amino acids. The CDR3, as DNA: TGTGCCAGCAGCCCCGGGACACCTAGAGAAGCTTTCTTT. It is translated as CASSPGTPREAFF.

V is TRBV24-1 and J is TRBJ2-7, with D perhaps TRBD2 (6 bases). This CDR3 comprises 16 residues. The germline V and J ends were trimmed by 0 bases and 3 bases, with 14 bases remaining between them. CDR1 KGHDR and CDR2 SFDVKD come from the germline V gene. The CDR3 DNA follows: TGTGCCACCAGTGATTTGACAGTTGCGGGGTACTACGAGCAGTACTTC. As protein: CATSDLTVAGYYEQYF.

V is TRBV27 and J is TRBJ2-7; weak D call: TRBD2 (6 bases). There are 14 residues in the CDR3. The germline gives CDR1 MNHEY, CDR2 SMNVEV (reference sequence). Trimming shortened V by 2 bases and J by 6 bases, and 14 bases separated the two germline ends. CDR3 nucleotides: TGTGCCAGCAGTTTAATGGGGGGTCTCCTCGAGCAGTACTTC. Translating gives CASSLMGGLLEQYF.

The chain carries TRBV7-2 and TRBJ1-5; no firm D call. The CDR3 totals 14 residues. Germline lookup yields CDR1 SGHTA and CDR2 FQGNSA. The V gene lost 3 bases and the J gene lost 7 bases, with 13 bases spanning the gap. CDR3 nucleotides: TGTGCCAGCAGCTTGGCTGGGCGAAGACAGCCCCAGCATTTT. Translated, it gives CASSLAGRRQPQHF.

Notes on this clone: This sample also contains other DNA sequences that code for the same CDR3. The CDR3 protein is CASSPGQGNNSPLHF. The CDR3 bases are TGTGCCAGCTCACCGGGACAGGGTAATAATTCACCCCTCCACTTT. The chain combines TRBV18 with TRBJ1-6, with 9 bases fitting TRBD1. Trimming took 3 bases from V and 5 from J; bases not matched to a gene: 2. The germline V gene encodes CDR1 KGHSH and CDR2 LQKENI. The CDR3 extends over 15 amino acids.

This rearrangement joins TRBV7-9 to TRBJ2-1; D is undetermined. V lost 2 bases and J 4 bases, leaving 3 bases between the germline ends. The CDR3 consists of 12 residues. Germline V gene sequence: CDR1 SEHNR, CDR2 FQNEAQ (reference sequence). The CDR3 region is CASSLRYNEQFF. The DNA of the CDR3 is TGTGCCAGCAGCTTACGGTACAATGAGCAGTTCTTC.

The CDR3 sequence: CASSPGSYEQYF. DNA for the CDR3: TGTGCCAGCTCCCCGGGGTCCTACGAGCAGTACTTC. V gene TRBV6-5 combines with J gene TRBJ2-7; TRBD2 is a possible D gene (5 bases). The CDR3 has 12 residues. The germline V gene encodes CDR1 MNHEY and CDR2 SVGAGI. With 8 bases removed from V and 1 base from J, the gap between germline ends came to 9 bases.

The V call is TRBV10-3, the J call TRBJ1-2, with a possible D match to TRBD1 (6 bases). This CDR3 is built from 14 residues. Looked up from germline, CDR1 is ENHRY and CDR2 is SYGVKD. Trimming removed 3 bases at V and 3 bases at J, with 11 bases between. Here the CDR3 reads CAISDRGRDYGYTF. In DNA, the CDR3 is TGTGCCATCAGTGACAGGGGAAGGGACTATGGCTACACCTTC.